Included here is one T cell receptor beta chain sequence, with context. Its antigen is not known. This CDR3 is built from 15 residues. V gave up 2 bases and J gave up 2 bases, with 11 bases separating them. The germline V gene has CDR1 SGHNT and CDR2 YYREEE (reference sequence). Sequencing was performed with immunoSEQ multiplex PCR; in TCRdb, only in-frame clones are kept and a portion is missing. The sample shows 80,000 or so clones, roughly 87% of them seen only once. The data were obtained in a study of T cell responses to AZD1222 COVID-19 vaccine. Study at large: Timing groups of about 4 and about 12 weeks for second doses were pooled.

Study observations and caveats: Of the AZD1222 recipients, only five to seven were seropositive at baseline.

The TCR sequence derives from an adult in good health. The genes are TRBV5-4 and TRBJ1-5; D perhaps matches TRBD1 (6 bases). The specimen comprised peripheral blood, sampled on day 0 of AZD1222 vaccination. Here the CDR3 reads CASSFGGPGNQPQHF. CDR3 coding DNA: TGTGCCAGCAGCTTTGGGGGGCCAGGCAATCAGCCCCAGCATTTT. Variable domain in full (rest from reference TRBV5-4 and TRBJ1-5): ETGVTQSPTHLIKTRGQQVTLRCSSQSGHNTVSWYQQALGQGPQFIFQYYREEENGRGNFPPRFSGLQFPNYSSELNVNALELDDSALYLCASSFGGPGNQPQHFGDGTRLSIL.